The 30 T cell receptor beta chains reported below all come from one sample, sequenced in a study of T cell repertoires in cytomegalovirus infection. TCRdb processed the reads anew with MiXCR; each CDR3 protein has one entry. This repertoire shows 680,000 or so distinct CDR3 sequences, 35% found once; its top ten account for under 3.5%. Source material: PBMCs. Receptors originate from a human donor in good health (CMV status not recorded). Some clones in this sample may be carry-over from other donors' samples.

The V and J genes are TRBV25-1 and TRBJ1-2, with a tentative D call TRBD1 (6 bases). Germline loops: CDR1 MGHDK, CDR2 SYGVNS. The CDR3 has 15 amino acids. V dropped 0 bases and J dropped 5 bases, with 13 bases sitting between them. CDR3 DNA sequence: TGTGCCAGCAGTGAATATTCGGTGGGGGCGTATGGCTACACCTTC. Translation gives CASSEYSVGAYGYTF.

The chain is built from TRBV10-3 and TRBJ1-6; D call uncertain. V lost 8 bases to trimming and J lost 5 bases, with 13 bases between them. The CDR3 totals 14 residues. Looked up from germline, CDR1 is ENHRY and CDR2 is SYGVKD. CDR3 sequence reads: CAIRRAFDNSPLHF. As DNA, the CDR3 is TGTGCCATCCGACGGGCGTTCGATAATTCACCCCTCCACTTT.

Comment on this clonotype: It may be a read error: a sequence one base away is much more abundant. The chain is built from TRBV7-2 and TRBJ2-7, with a possible D match to TRBD2 (5 bases). The V end lost 4 bases, the J end lost 1 base, and 8 bases lay between the germline ends. The germline V gene encodes CDR1 SGHTA and CDR2 FQGNSA. The CDR3 totals 13 residues. For the CDR3, the DNA is TGTGCCAGCAGCTGGGAGCCGTCCTACGAGCAGTACTTC. Residues: CASSWEPSYEQYF.

The chain is built from TRBV7-9 and TRBJ2-7, with 10 positions matching TRBD1. V lost 6 bases, J lost 1 base, and 15 bases stayed unmatched. Germline V gene lookup returns CDR1 SEHNR and CDR2 FQNEAQ (reference sequence). The CDR3 sequence is 18 residues long. Here the CDR3 DNA reads TGTGCCAGCAGTTCTACTATGGCCGGGACAGGGGCATCCTACGAGCAGTACTTC. It specifies CASSSTMAGTGASYEQYF.

The chain is built from TRBV28 and TRBJ2-1; 7 bases map to TRBD2. V trimming: 5 bases; J trimming: 7 bases; junction bases outside the gene matches: 14. Germline loops: CDR1 MDHEN, CDR2 SYDVKM. This CDR3 contains 16 residues. CDR3 residues: CASSPLGVAGQNEQFF. The CDR3 DNA sequence: TGTGCCAGCAGTCCCTTGGGGGTAGCGGGCCAGAATGAGCAGTTCTTC.

The chain uses TRBV12-3 or TRBV12-4 and TRBJ2-5; tentative D call: TRBD2 (7 bases). This CDR3 region has 15 residues. The V end lost 6 bases, the J end lost 6 bases, and 20 bases lay between the germline ends. The CDR3 bases are TGTGCCAGCAGCTCCTCTCGGGGGGCGCACAAGACCCAGTACTTC. Its protein is CASSSSRGAHKTQYF.

The count of this clonotype is one. The chain uses TRBV20-1 and TRBJ1-6; the match to TRBD1 covers 7 bases. Germline CDR1 is DFQATT and CDR2 is SNEGSKA (reference sequence). The junction had 9 bases not matched to a gene; V was cut back by 5 bases and J by 8 bases. The CDR3 loop spans 14 amino acids. In nucleotides, the CDR3 is TGCAGTGCTGGGTATCTTCAGGGGGATTCACCCCTCCACTTT. Protein product: CSAGYLQGDSPLHF.

There are a few counts of this clonotype. The rearrangement links TRBV12-3 or TRBV12-4 to TRBJ1-2, with 8 positions matching TRBD1. There are 14 residues in the CDR3. J gave up 2 bases and V 6 bases, and 5 bases lay outside the gene matches. The CDR3 is CASRTGATNYGYTF. The CDR3 nucleotides read TGTGCCAGCAGGACAGGGGCGACCAACTATGGCTACACCTTC.

This clonotype was observed many times. The gene calls are TRBV20-1 and TRBJ1-4, with TRBD1 matching 7 bases. The CDR3 has 15 amino acids. Germline V CDR1 and CDR2: DFQATT, SNEGSKA (reference sequence). Trimming cost V 6 bases and J 5 bases; bases outside gene matches: 12. This CDR3 is CSASPKNRGNEKLFF. As DNA, the CDR3 is TGCAGTGCCAGCCCGAAGAACAGGGGAAATGAAAAACTGTTTTTT.

This clonotype has a single count. V usage is TRBV7-2 and J usage is TRBJ2-7; 7 nucleotides agree with TRBD2. Unmatched junction bases numbered 8, after V lost 5 bases and J lost 1 base. Germline V CDR1 and CDR2: SGHTA, FQGNSA. The length of the CDR3 is 15 residues. The CDR3 coding sequence is TGTGCCAGCAGCGCGGCGGGACTAAAATCCTACGAGCAGTACTTC. Encoded protein: CASSAAGLKSYEQYF.

This chain connects TRBV6-4 to TRBJ2-2, with D maybe TRBD1 (6 bases). The V and J ends lost 6 bases and 6 bases respectively, with 17 bases between them. The CDR3 is 15 amino acids. Germline CDR1 and CDR2: MRHNA and SNTAGT. Here the CDR3 DNA reads TGTGCCAGCAGGGGGTTCAGGGGACGGCCCGGGGAGCTGTTTTTT. Amino acid sequence: CASRGFRGRPGELFF.

Concerning this clonotype: A junction boundary mismatches the germline segment, possibly from a read error. This chain connects TRBV5-3 to TRBJ2-7, with 7 bases aligning to TRBD2. TRBV5-3 is reported as an ORF; its role is uncertain. This CDR3 comprises 20 residues. The CDR3 loop is CASSWGGGRIANQLDYEQYF. CDR3 bases: TGTGCCAGCAGCTGGGGCGGGGGAAGGATCGCTAACCAGTTGGACTACGAGCAGTACTTC.

This rearrangement joins TRBV12-3 or TRBV12-4 to TRBJ2-5, with D perhaps TRBD1 or TRBD2 (7 bases each). The CDR3 sequence is 13 residues long. V lost 7 bases and J lost 4, with 13 bases in between. CDR3 amino acids: CASTQGGAETQYF. CDR3 DNA: TGTGCCAGCACCCAGGGGGGGGCAGAGACCCAGTACTTC.

This clonotype has only a few counts. This rearrangement joins TRBV11-2 to TRBJ2-3; 10 nucleotides agree with TRBD1. V was pared by 6 bases and J by 3 bases, with 6 bases of the junction left unmatched. Germline V CDR1 and CDR2: SGHAT, FQNNGV. The CDR3 consists of 15 residues. The CDR3: CASRMGQGRTDTQYF. The CDR3 DNA sequence: TGTGCCAGCAGAATGGGACAGGGGCGAACAGATACGCAGTATTTT.

This clonotype turned up a few times. The V call is TRBV20-1, the J call TRBJ1-1; unclear D gene. V lost 3 bases and J lost 5, with 10 bases in between. CDR3 size: 12 residues. Germline assignment: CDR1 DFQATT and CDR2 SNEGSKA (reference sequence). CDR3 DNA: TGCAGTGCTAGGATCACTTGGACTGAAGCTTTCTTT. It specifies CSARITWTEAFF.

This clonotype was picked up a small number of times. J is TRBJ2-5 and V is TRBV4-2; maybe TRBD2 (5 bases). CDR1 and CDR2 from the germline V gene are LGHNA and YNFKEQ. Between the trimmed V and J ends, which lost 2 bases and 7 bases, there was a span of 20 bases. There are 16 residues in the CDR3. CDR3 sequence reads: CASSQNAGEKAGTQYF. For the CDR3, the DNA is TGTGCCAGCAGCCAAAATGCGGGTGAAAAGGCGGGGACCCAGTACTTC.

This clonotype has just a few counts. J is TRBJ2-1 and V is TRBV6-1; D perhaps matches TRBD1 (5 bases). V was trimmed by 5 bases and J by 10 bases, leaving 15 bases between them. CDR3 length: 13 residues. Looked up from germline, CDR1 is MNHNS and CDR2 is SASEGT. The CDR3 nucleotides are TGTGCCAGCAGTCTACAGGTTCGCGGCGAGCAGTTCTTC. It yields the protein CASSLQVRGEQFF.

The chain recombines TRBV20-1 with TRBJ2-7, with 7 positions matching TRBD2. With V trimmed by 3 bases and J by 6 bases, 11 bases remained unmatched. The germline CDR1 and CDR2 sequences are DFQATT and SNEGSKA (reference sequence). The CDR3 contains 14 residues. CDR3 loop: CSASVSAQRGEQYF. The CDR3 DNA is TGCAGTGCTAGCGTGTCAGCACAGCGGGGCGAGCAGTACTTC.

The chain combines TRBV11-1 with TRBJ2-2, with D uncertain. V lost 5 bases, J lost 5 bases, and 21 bases lay in between. The germline gives CDR1 SGHAT, CDR2 FQDESV (reference sequence). This CDR3 region has 17 residues. The CDR3 reads CASSLSWAASITGELFF. The CDR3, as DNA: TGTGCCAGCAGCCTAAGTTGGGCAGCAAGTATTACCGGGGAGCTGTTTTTT.

The rearrangement joins TRBV6-8 to TRBJ1-6; TRBD1 might be the D (6 bases). This CDR3 is 14 amino acids long. Trimming removed 4 bases at V and 10 bases at J, with 14 bases between. CDR1 MNHGY and CDR2 SAAAGT come from the germline V gene. As DNA, the CDR3 is TGTGCCAGCAGTTGGGACACGAGTAGCTCACCCCTCCACTTT. Translated, it gives CASSWDTSSSPLHF.

The chain has TRBV5-4 and TRBJ2-5, with 12 bases fitting TRBD2. The V segment lost 5 bases and the J segment 0 bases; nucleotides outside the gene matches: 5. Germline V gene data show CDR1 as SGHNT and CDR2 as YYREEE (reference sequence). CDR3 size: 16 residues. The CDR3 reads CASRSLAGGYQETQYF. CDR3 DNA sequence: TGTGCCAGCAGGTCGCTAGCGGGGGGGTACCAAGAGACCCAGTACTTC.

The chain links TRBV27 to TRBJ2-1; 13 bases map to TRBD2. Trimming at V came to 6 bases and at J to 1 base, leaving 9 bases not matched to a gene. The CDR3 is 18 amino acids. CDR1 and CDR2 (germline): MNHEY, SMNVEV (reference sequence). CDR3 DNA sequence: TGTGCCAGCAGACTACTAGCGGGAGGGCCGAGTTCCTACAATGAGCAGTTCTTC. Encoded protein: CASRLLAGGPSSYNEQFF.

This clonotype occurred once. This chain connects TRBV27 to TRBJ2-7; D tentatively reads TRBD1 or TRBD2 (7 bases each). CDR1 and CDR2 from the germline V gene are MNHEY and SMNVEV (reference sequence). The CDR3 loop spans 15 amino acids. V shed 3 bases and J shed 0 bases, with 12 bases lying between them. Here the CDR3 DNA reads TGTGCCAGCAGTTTCAGGGGGGGGAGCTCCTACGAGCAGTACTTC. The encoded protein is CASSFRGGSSYEQYF.

This clonotype was picked up a small number of times. The chain couples TRBV12-3 or TRBV12-4 to TRBJ2-2; perhaps D is TRBD1 or TRBD2 (6 bases each). The ends were cut back, 7 bases at V and 5 bases at J, with 8 bases in the middle. The CDR3 length is 12 residues. CDR3 sequence reads: CASKGGTGELFF. The DNA for the CDR3 is TGTGCCAGCAAGGGGGGAACCGGGGAGCTGTTTTTT.

The genes are TRBV2 and TRBJ1-3; no clear D. This CDR3 is 14 amino acids long. Germline V gene data show CDR1 as SNHLY and CDR2 as FYNNEI. V dropped 6 bases and J dropped 0 bases, with 9 bases sitting between them. CDR3 bases: TGTGCCAGCAGGGCAGGAATCTCTGGAAACACCATATATTTT. This translates into CASRAGISGNTIYF.

The rearrangement links TRBV19 to TRBJ1-2, with a tentative D call TRBD1 (5 bases). The V gene lost 6 bases and the J gene lost 5 bases, with 7 bases spanning the gap. CDR3 length: 11 residues. CDR1 and CDR2 (germline): LNHDA, SQIVND (reference sequence). The CDR3 sequence is CASRGEYGYTF. For the CDR3, the DNA is TGTGCCAGTAGGGGGGAATATGGCTACACCTTC.

As regards this clonotype: This may arise from a read error, as a much more abundant clone is one base away. The chain joins TRBV28 to TRBJ2-7; D is perhaps TRBD1 or TRBD2 (5 bases each). Germline V lookup: CDR1 MDHEN, CDR2 SYDVKM. Trimming stripped 3 bases from V and 5 bases from J, with 23 bases between. The CDR3 runs 17 residues. This chain's CDR3 is CASSFGFLEGIRNEQYF. CDR3 sequence (DNA): TGTGCCAGCAGTTTTGGGTTCCTTGAGGGGATAAGGAACGAGCAGTACTTC.

The chain carries TRBV20-1 and TRBJ2-7; a weak D match, TRBD2 (6 bases). The V gene lost 2 bases and the J gene lost 5 bases, with 22 bases spanning the gap. The CDR3 totals 16 residues. The germline V gene encodes CDR1 DFQATT and CDR2 SNEGSKA (reference sequence). This CDR3 is CSARSLARESQDEQYF. CDR3 coding DNA: TGCAGTGCTAGAAGTTTAGCACGGGAGTCGCAGGACGAGCAGTACTTC.

This chain joins TRBV27 and TRBJ1-4; a possible D gene is TRBD1 (5 bases). The germline V gene encodes CDR1 MNHEY and CDR2 SMNVEV (reference sequence). This CDR3 has 15 amino acids. V lost 2 bases and J 7 bases, leaving 14 bases between the germline ends. The CDR3 bases are TGTGCCAGCAGTTTAATGAAGGGGACGTCTGAAAAACTGTTTTTT. This encodes CASSLMKGTSEKLFF.

J is TRBJ2-6 and V is TRBV7-2; 9 bases align to TRBD2. Germline V gene lookup returns CDR1 SGHTA and CDR2 FQGNSA. This CDR3 has 19 residues. V dropped 5 bases and J dropped 0; count of bases not matched to a gene: 11. CDR3 coding DNA: TGTGCCAGCAGCGCGGGGGGGGTGAAAGCCTCCTCTGGGGCCAACGTCCTGACTTTC. It translates to CASSAGGVKASSGANVLTF.